What follows are 6 T cell receptor beta chains derived from one specimen sequenced in a study of OX40 agonist ivuxolimab in advanced cancers. TCRdb keeps only in-frame clones here, not all; method: immunoSEQ multiplex PCR. The sample yields roughly 70,000 clones, roughly four fifths seen once. This specimen consisted of CD4+ or CD8+ T cells sorted from blood, obtained in a trial of the OX40 agonist ivuxolimab. The receptors derive from an adult with an advanced solid tumor such as melanoma, head and neck, liver or kidney cancer.

The chain couples TRBV7-2 to TRBJ2-3; D is unclear. V lost 6 bases, J lost 0 bases, and 7 bases lay in between. The germline V gene encodes CDR1 SGHTA and CDR2 FQGNSA. This CDR3 region has 13 residues. CDR3 sequence reads: CASRLTSTDTQYF. Written as DNA, the CDR3 is TGTGCCAGCAGGCTAACGAGCACAGATACGCAGTATTTT.

The chain carries TRBV5-1 and TRBJ2-2, with TRBD1 matching 8 bases. Trimming at V came to 7 bases and at J to 1 base, leaving 6 bases not matched to a gene. There are 15 residues in the CDR3. In germline, CDR1 is SGHRS, CDR2 YFSETQ. The CDR3 here is CASRTQGVNTGELFF. DNA for the CDR3: TGCGCCAGCCGTACACAGGGGGTGAACACCGGGGAGCTGTTTTTT.

The V call is TRBV20-1, the J call TRBJ2-5, with D uncertain. The CDR3 extends over 11 amino acids. Trimming shortened V by 3 bases and J by 5 bases, and 7 bases separated the two germline ends. In germline, CDR1 is DFQATT, CDR2 SNEGSKA (reference sequence). The CDR3 is CSASTLETQYF. DNA for the CDR3: TGCAGTGCTAGTACTCTCGAGACCCAGTACTTC.

CDR3 nucleotides: TGCGCCAGCAGCTTGCTGGGGACCTACGGGGAGACCCAGTACTTC. Protein product: CASSLLGTYGETQYF. V and J are TRBV5-1 and TRBJ2-5, with D perhaps assigned TRBD1 or TRBD2 (5 bases each). This CDR3 region has 15 residues. Germline V lookup: CDR1 SGHRS, CDR2 YFSETQ. V was cut by 1 base and J by 5 bases, with 15 bases left in between.

This sequence joins TRBV6-6 and TRBJ1-1; D is possibly TRBD1 (5 bases). Germline CDR1 and CDR2: MNHNY and SVGAGI (reference sequence). There are 14 residues in the CDR3. Between the trimmed V and J ends, which lost 5 bases and 4 bases, there was a span of 14 bases. The CDR3 loop is CASSIDRGSTEAFF. The CDR3 coding sequence is TGTGCCAGCAGTATCGATAGGGGAAGCACTGAAGCTTTCTTT.

This CDR3 reads CASSLGGRPDQPQHF. The CDR3 bases are TGTGCCAGCAGCCTGGGGGGGAGGCCCGATCAGCCCCAGCATTTT. This chain joins TRBV6-6 and TRBJ1-5; D possibly corresponds to TRBD1 (5 bases). CDR3 length equals 15 residues. Germline V gene lookup returns CDR1 MNHNY and CDR2 SVGAGI (reference sequence). The V end lost 6 bases, the J end lost 5 bases, and 17 bases lay between the germline ends.